The T cell receptor beta chain described here comes from a study of cytomegalovirus exposure and HLA in healthy donors. Regarding the study as a whole: Earlier analysis yielded a pattern in which most TCR beta V segments were productive about 90% or about 30% of the time. Clonal expansion was found to be greater in HLA-associated TCR beta chains than in equally common others in a later analysis. Accurate predictions that matched the HLA-A and HLA-B alleles of most subjects were reportedly made from TCR beta sequences.

With regard to this clone: Its antigen is not known.

The V and J ends lost 5 bases and 0 bases, in that order; junction bases with no gene match: 9. CDR3 size: 18 residues. Per germline, CDR1 SGHTA and CDR2 FQGNSA. Researchers ran the PCR with 60 Vbeta and 13 Jbeta primers. TCRdb's table, derived via immunoSEQ multiplex PCR, lists solely in-frame clones and lacks some. Here the sample spans around 120,000 clones, 83% being singletons. This receptor was obtained from a girl between 2 and 10 years old in good health and CMV-seronegative. This rearrangement joins TRBV7-2 to TRBJ2-1; 11 bases are a match to TRBD2. The sequenced material came from PBMCs. The CDR3 region is CASSLRGTSGSSYNEQFF. As DNA, the CDR3 is TGTGCCAGCAGCCTACGCGGAACTAGCGGGAGCTCCTACAATGAGCAGTTCTTC.